These 26 T cell receptor beta chains share one sample of origin, sequenced in a study of T cell repertoires in cytomegalovirus infection (dated by TCRdb to about 2019). Data came from an Illumina HiSeq 1500. TCRdb took the public reads, trimmed them with fastp at Q25, ran MiXCR for clone calling and kept in-frame beta chains. For every CDR3 protein sequence, its rows merge into one entry that carries the most common genes and DNA. The sample has about 490,000 distinct CDR3 sequences on record, approximately 15% of them singletons. The top ten clonotypes cover under 30% of the sample. Sample: CD8+ T cells from PBMCs. These receptors were collected from a human donor in good health (CMV status not recorded). Some clones in this sample may be carry-over from other donors' samples.

The rearrangement joins TRBV2 to TRBJ1-1, with 8 bases aligning to TRBD1. CDR3 length: 16 residues. The germline gives CDR1 SNHLY, CDR2 FYNNEI. The V segment lost 3 bases and the J segment 3 bases; nucleotides outside the gene matches: 9. CDR3 amino acids: CASSDQRTGKDTEAFF. The CDR3 DNA follows: TGTGCCAGCAGTGACCAACGGACAGGGAAGGACACTGAAGCTTTCTTT.

Points on this clonotype: This sequence may be a read error, since a much larger clone differs from it by one base. In nucleotides, the CDR3 is TGTGCCAACAGCCAGACTAGTAGGCCCTACGAGCAGTACTTC. Amino acids: CANSQTSRPYEQYF. The chain links TRBV28 to TRBJ2-7, with D possibly matching TRBD2 (6 bases). Germline lookup yields CDR1 MDHEN and CDR2 SYDVKM. CDR3 length: 14 amino acids. Trimming left V 10 bases short and J 2 bases short, with 18 bases between.

This clonotype was detected a few times. The chain carries TRBV10-2 and TRBJ2-7; D call uncertain. The CDR3 loop spans 12 amino acids. The germline V and J ends were trimmed by 2 bases and 3 bases, with 5 bases remaining between them. CDR1 and CDR2 from the germline V gene are WSHSY and SAAADI. CDR3 sequence reads: CASSESDYEQYF. The CDR3, as DNA: TGCGCCAGCAGTGAGAGCGACTACGAGCAGTACTTC.

Many counts were recorded for this clonotype. The chain has TRBV12-5 and TRBJ2-4, with 8 bases aligning to TRBD1. The CDR3 totals 16 residues. Germline CDR1 and CDR2: LGHNT and FRNRAP. J lost 6 bases, V lost 2 bases, and 9 bases had no gene match. CDR3 sequence: CASGLPGGEGSNIQYF. The CDR3 DNA reads TGTGCTAGTGGTTTGCCAGGGGGCGAAGGGTCAAACATTCAGTACTTC.

This clonotype was detected ten times or more. The chain couples TRBV7-9 to TRBJ1-1, with 10 bases lining up with TRBD1. Germline CDR1 reads SEHNR; CDR2 reads FQNEAQ (reference sequence). The ends lost 7 bases at V and 7 bases at J; junction bases unmatched: 6. The CDR3 loop spans 13 amino acids. The CDR3 here is CASKDRGKGEAFF. The CDR3 DNA reads TGTGCCAGCAAGGACAGGGGGAAGGGTGAAGCTTTCTTT. The complete variable domain, with remaining parts taken from reference TRBV7-9 and TRBJ1-1, reads DTGVSQNPRHKITKRGQNVTFRCDPISEHNRLYWYRQTLGQGPEFLTYFQNEAQLEKSRLLSDRFSAERPKGSFSTLEIQRTEQGDSAMYLCASKDRGKGEAFFGQGTRLTVV.

V and J are TRBV5-1 and TRBJ2-7, with D perhaps matching TRBD2 (7 bases). Germline V gives CDR1 SGHRS, CDR2 YFSETQ. The CDR3 consists of 16 residues. V was pared by 0 bases and J by 5 bases, with 18 bases between. The CDR3 bases are TGCGCCAGCAGCTTGGCGGGGGGCCTTAGCGCCGACGAGCAGTACTTC. Its translation is CASSLAGGLSADEQYF.

This clonotype was detected ten times or more. The chain joins TRBV7-9 to TRBJ2-1, with D unclear. The germline V gene encodes CDR1 SEHNR and CDR2 FQNEAQ (reference sequence). The V end was cut by 5 bases, the J end by 8 bases, with 19 bases between. The CDR3 covers 15 residues. The CDR3 reads CASSTRSGRGDEQFF. The CDR3 DNA reads as TGTGCCAGCAGCACGAGGTCGGGCCGCGGTGATGAGCAGTTCTTC.

This clonotype has a count of ten or more. The V gene is TRBV7-2, the J gene TRBJ1-1, with D unclear. Per germline, CDR1 SGHTA and CDR2 FQGNSA. Trimming stripped 4 bases from V and 5 bases from J, with 8 bases between. This CDR3 region has 12 residues. CDR3 residues: CASSSWGTEAFF. CDR3 in DNA: TGTGCCAGCAGCTCTTGGGGTACTGAAGCTTTCTTT.

This clonotype showed up many times. The rearrangement joins TRBV5-6 to TRBJ2-7; 10 nucleotides line up with TRBD1. V lost 3 bases and J lost 4; bases outside the gene matches: 7. The CDR3 loop spans 15 amino acids. CDR1 is SGHDT and CDR2 is YYEEEE in the germline V gene. The CDR3 is CASSSQTGGWYEQYF. The CDR3 coding sequence is TGTGCCAGCAGCTCCCAGACAGGGGGCTGGTACGAGCAGTACTTC.

This chain links TRBV9 with TRBJ2-7; no firm D call. The germline CDR1 and CDR2 sequences are SGDLS and YYNGEE. This CDR3 contains 17 residues. V was trimmed by 3 bases and J by 3 bases, leaving 22 bases between them. The CDR3: CASSGRKDSPGDYEQYF. CDR3 in DNA: TGTGCCAGCAGCGGACGGAAAGACTCCCCAGGAGACTACGAGCAGTACTTC.

This clonotype was observed at least ten times. V usage is TRBV19 and J usage is TRBJ1-5; no clear D gene. This CDR3 is 14 amino acids long. CDR1 and CDR2 from the germline V gene are LNHDA and SQIVND (reference sequence). The V end was cut by 7 bases, the J end by 1 base, with 11 bases between. The CDR3 coding sequence is TGTGCCAGTAAAACGTCGGGGAGCAATCAGCCCCAGCATTTT. This gives the protein CASKTSGSNQPQHF. The full variable domain, in which reference TRBV19 and TRBJ1-5 provide the parts outside the CDR3, is DGGITQSPKYLFRKEGQNVTLSCEQNLNHDAMYWYRQDPGQGLRLIYYSQIVNDFQKGDIAEGYSVSREKKESFPLTVTSAQKNPTAFYLCASKTSGSNQPQHFGDGTRLSIL.

The chain combines TRBV10-3 with TRBJ2-7, with 9 bases identical to TRBD2. The trim removed 0 bases at V and 2 bases at J, leaving 2 bases unmatched. This CDR3 is built from 15 residues. Germline V gene lookup returns CDR1 ENHRY and CDR2 SYGVKD. CDR3 amino acids: CAISESLAGTYEQYF. The CDR3 nucleotides read TGTGCCATCAGTGAGTCGCTAGCGGGAACCTACGAGCAGTACTTC.

This clonotype was seen a few times. The rearrangement uses TRBV6-4 and TRBJ2-7; 16 nucleotides agree with TRBD2. This CDR3 contains 19 residues. Germline trimming cut 2 bases from V and 5 bases from J; bases unmatched to any gene: 12. Germline V gene sequence: CDR1 MRHNA, CDR2 SNTAGT. CDR3 sequence reads: CASSDPTGLAGGNPHEQYF. The CDR3 coding sequence is TGTGCCAGCAGTGACCCTACGGGACTAGCGGGGGGGAACCCCCACGAGCAGTACTTC.

The sample holds a few counts of this clonotype. V and J are TRBV11-2 and TRBJ2-1; 11 bases fit TRBD2. The CDR3 extends over 19 amino acids. V dropped 1 base and J dropped 3; count of bases not matched to a gene: 11. Germline V CDR1 and CDR2: SGHAT, FQNNGV. CDR3 in amino acids: CASSLGRLAGGSFYNEQFF. CDR3 DNA sequence: TGTGCCAGCAGCTTAGGTCGCCTAGCGGGGGGTAGTTTCTACAATGAGCAGTTCTTC.

The J gene is TRBJ1-4, the V gene TRBV7-9; 9 bases agree with TRBD1. Per germline, CDR1 SEHNR and CDR2 FQNEAQ (reference sequence). After removal of 5 bases from V and 3 bases from J, the junction contained 10 bases not matched to a gene. The CDR3 spans 17 residues. CDR3 DNA sequence: TGTGCCAGCAGCGATACAGGGGGCAGTTCTGCTAATGAAAAACTGTTTTTT. Its protein product is CASSDTGGSSANEKLFF.

As concerns this clonotype: The junction and the germline gene differ at one end; a read error may be behind it. This chain uses TRBV12-3 or TRBV12-4 with TRBJ2-3; D unclear. CDR3 length equals 13 residues. This CDR3 is CASALAGTETQFF. CDR3 DNA sequence: TGTGCCAGCGCCTTGGCAGGCACCGAGACGCAGTTTTTT.

This clonotype has just a few counts. J is TRBJ2-7 and V is TRBV27; D is unclear. CDR3 length: 14 residues. Germline loops: CDR1 MNHEY, CDR2 SMNVEV (reference sequence). Trimming removed 3 bases from V and 2 bases from J, with 11 bases in between. CDR3 loop: CASSFGLETYEQYF. The CDR3 nucleotides are TGTGCCAGCAGTTTCGGGCTAGAGACCTACGAGCAGTACTTC.

At least ten counts were recorded for this clonotype. This chain joins TRBV14 and TRBJ1-2, with 7 nucleotides matching TRBD1. Germline CDR1 is SGHDN and CDR2 is FVKESK. V shed 4 bases and J 6 bases; nucleotides not matched to a gene: 14. The CDR3 sequence is 16 residues long. Here the CDR3 DNA reads TGTGCCAGCAGCCCCGGGACAGCCAGTTGGTTGAATGGCTACACCTTC. This codes for CASSPGTASWLNGYTF.

This clonotype showed up just a few times. The chain links TRBV27 to TRBJ2-1, with TRBD1 identical over 8 bases. V lost 3 bases, J lost 4 bases, and 11 bases stayed unmatched. Looked up from germline, CDR1 is MNHEY and CDR2 is SMNVEV (reference sequence). The CDR3 spans 17 residues. The CDR3 loop is CASSFSRTGQIYNEQFF. CDR3 in DNA: TGTGCCAGCAGTTTCTCCCGGACAGGGCAGATTTACAATGAGCAGTTCTTC.

This clonotype was counted a single time. J is TRBJ1-4 and V is TRBV28; D is unclear. The CDR3 contains 13 residues. Germline lookup yields CDR1 MDHEN and CDR2 SYDVKM. V was shortened by 3 bases and J by 1 base, with 3 bases between the two germline ends. CDR3 in amino acids: CASSLITNEKLFF. CDR3 nucleotides: TGTGCCAGCAGTTTGATAACTAATGAAAAACTGTTTTTT.

This clonotype was observed at least ten times. The chain carries TRBV7-9 and TRBJ2-5; D is possibly TRBD1 or TRBD2 (5 bases each). The CDR3 has 14 residues. The germline gives CDR1 SEHNR, CDR2 FQNEAQ (reference sequence). The V end lost 2 bases, the J end lost 5 bases, and 12 bases lay between the germline ends. The CDR3 DNA reads as TGTGCCAGCAGCTTACGGGGCTTTTCGGAGACCCAGTACTTC. Translating it yields CASSLRGFSETQYF.

This chain joins TRBV11-2 and TRBJ2-1; D is undetermined. V dropped 1 base and J dropped 9 bases, with 16 bases sitting between them. Germline V CDR1 and CDR2: SGHAT, FQNNGV. The CDR3 sequence is 15 residues long. The CDR3 spells CASSLVTTPAGEQFF. The CDR3 DNA follows: TGTGCCAGCAGCTTAGTAACTACCCCAGCAGGTGAGCAGTTCTTC.

This chain uses TRBV5-1 with TRBJ1-1; 8 bases map to TRBD1. V lost 4 bases to trimming and J lost 1 base; unmatched junction nucleotides: 6. The CDR3 runs 15 residues. Germline CDR1 reads SGHRS; CDR2 reads YFSETQ. The CDR3 protein is CASSLRTGTNTEAFF. CDR3 DNA: TGCGCCAGCAGCCTACGGACAGGGACGAACACTGAAGCTTTCTTT.

Comment on this clonotype: Since a much larger clone is just one base distant, this may be a read error. This rearrangement joins TRBV2 to TRBJ1-2; 8 bases line up with TRBD1. The CDR3 loop spans 14 amino acids. Germline V gives CDR1 SNHLY, CDR2 FYNNEI. With 0 bases clipped from V and 4 bases from J, the junction kept 1 base outside the gene matches. The CDR3 coding sequence is TGTGCCAGCAGTGAAGCGGACAGGGTCTATGGCTACACCTTC. Protein: CASSEADRVYGYTF.

This clonotype showed up just a few times. The rearrangement links TRBV27 to TRBJ1-6; no firm D call. The CDR3 length is 15 residues. With 3 bases removed from V and 5 bases from J, the gap between germline ends came to 11 bases. Germline CDR1 is MNHEY and CDR2 is SMNVEV (reference sequence). Written as DNA, the CDR3 is TGTGCCAGCAGTTTTGCGGAGCCTAATAATTCACCCCTCCACTTT. This translates into CASSFAEPNNSPLHF.

This chain links TRBV6-6 with TRBJ2-2; D remains ambiguous. The CDR3 consists of 14 residues. Germline CDR1 MNHNY, CDR2 SVGAGI (reference sequence). The V and J ends lost 7 bases and 6 bases respectively, with 15 bases between them. The CDR3, as DNA: TGTGCCAGCACCCCCGAACCCCCTGCCGGGGAGCTGTTTTTT. Its translation is CASTPEPPAGELFF.